Included here is one TCR beta chain sequence, with context. This specimen belongs to a study of cytomegalovirus exposure and HLA in healthy donors. Study as a whole: The early release's HLA-typed donors yielded roughly 85 million unique TCRs.

Trimming shortened V by 2 bases and J by 2 bases, and 7 bases separated the two germline ends. Germline lookup yields CDR1 SGHDT and CDR2 YYEEEE. This CDR3 spans 14 amino acids. Primers: 60 Vbeta forward and 13 Jbeta reverse. Only in-frame clones appear in the TCRdb table, and some are missing; sequencing was by immunoSEQ multiplex PCR. The sample yields some 200,000 clones, 81% seen once. The sample comprised PBMCs. V gene TRBV5-6 combines with J gene TRBJ2-2; no clear D. The receptor was isolated from a man aged 45-65 years in good health and CMV-seronegative. In DNA, the CDR3 is TGTGCCAGCAGCTTAATAGCTAACACCGGGGAGCTGTTTTTT. It encodes CASSLIANTGELFF.